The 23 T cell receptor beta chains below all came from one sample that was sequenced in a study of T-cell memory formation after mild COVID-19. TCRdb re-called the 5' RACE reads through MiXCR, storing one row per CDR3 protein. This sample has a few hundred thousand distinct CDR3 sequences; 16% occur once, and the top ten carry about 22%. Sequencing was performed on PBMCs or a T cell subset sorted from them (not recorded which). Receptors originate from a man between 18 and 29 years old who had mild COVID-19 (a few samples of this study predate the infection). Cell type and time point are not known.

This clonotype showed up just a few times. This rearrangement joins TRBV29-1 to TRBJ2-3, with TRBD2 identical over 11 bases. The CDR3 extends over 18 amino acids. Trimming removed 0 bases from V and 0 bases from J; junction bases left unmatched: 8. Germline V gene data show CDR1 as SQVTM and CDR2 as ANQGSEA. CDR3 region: CSVEESGGLADSTDTQYF. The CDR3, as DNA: TGCAGCGTTGAAGAATCGGGGGGACTAGCGGATAGCACAGATACGCAGTATTTT.

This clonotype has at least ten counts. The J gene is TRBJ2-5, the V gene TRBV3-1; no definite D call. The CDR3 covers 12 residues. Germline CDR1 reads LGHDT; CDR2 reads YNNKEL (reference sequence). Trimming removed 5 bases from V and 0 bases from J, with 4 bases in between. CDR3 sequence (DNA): TGTGCCAGCAGCTATTACCAAGAGACCCAGTACTTC. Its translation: CASSYYQETQYF.

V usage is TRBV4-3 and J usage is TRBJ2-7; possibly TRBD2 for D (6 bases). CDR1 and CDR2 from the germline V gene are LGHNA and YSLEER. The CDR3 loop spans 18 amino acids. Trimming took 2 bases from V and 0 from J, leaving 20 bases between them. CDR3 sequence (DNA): TGCGCCAGCAGCCAAACCACGACTAGGACGAACAGCTCCTACGAGCAGTACTTC. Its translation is CASSQTTTRTNSSYEQYF.

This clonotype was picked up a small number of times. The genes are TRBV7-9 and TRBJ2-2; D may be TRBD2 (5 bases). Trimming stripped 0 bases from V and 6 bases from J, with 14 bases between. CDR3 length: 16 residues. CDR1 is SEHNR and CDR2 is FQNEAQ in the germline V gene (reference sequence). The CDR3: CASSLASSRGAGELFF. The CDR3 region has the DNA TGTGCCAGCAGCTTAGCGTCTTCCCGGGGAGCCGGGGAGCTGTTTTTT.

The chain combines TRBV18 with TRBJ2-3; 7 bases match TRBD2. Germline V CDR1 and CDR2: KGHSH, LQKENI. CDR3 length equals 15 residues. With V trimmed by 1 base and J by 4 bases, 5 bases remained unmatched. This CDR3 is CASSPQLRGADTQYF. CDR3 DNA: TGTGCCAGCTCACCACAGCTTCGGGGGGCAGATACGCAGTATTTT.

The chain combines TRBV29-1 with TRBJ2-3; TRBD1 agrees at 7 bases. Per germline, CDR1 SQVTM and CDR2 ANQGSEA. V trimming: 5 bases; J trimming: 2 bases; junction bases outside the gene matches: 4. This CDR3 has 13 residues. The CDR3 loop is CSVRDSFTDTQYF. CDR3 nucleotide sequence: TGCAGCGTTCGGGACAGTTTCACAGATACGCAGTATTTT.

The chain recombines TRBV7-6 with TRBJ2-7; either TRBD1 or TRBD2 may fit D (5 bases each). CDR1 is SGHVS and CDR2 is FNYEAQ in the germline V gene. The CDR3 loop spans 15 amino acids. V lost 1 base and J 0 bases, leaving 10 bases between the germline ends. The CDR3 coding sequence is TGTGCCAGCAGCTTAGGGGGGTCTAGCTCCTACGAGCAGTACGTC. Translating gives CASSLGGSSSYEQYV.

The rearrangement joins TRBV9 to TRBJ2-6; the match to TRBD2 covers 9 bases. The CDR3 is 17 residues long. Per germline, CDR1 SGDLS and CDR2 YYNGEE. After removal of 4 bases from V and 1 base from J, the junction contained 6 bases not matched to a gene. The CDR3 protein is CASSPAGGTSGANVLTF. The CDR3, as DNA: TGTGCCAGCAGCCCAGCGGGGGGTACATCTGGGGCCAACGTCCTGACTTTC.

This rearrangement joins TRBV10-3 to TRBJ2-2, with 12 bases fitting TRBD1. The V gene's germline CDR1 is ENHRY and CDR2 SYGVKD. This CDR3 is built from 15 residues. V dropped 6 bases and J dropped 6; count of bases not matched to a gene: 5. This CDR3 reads CAIRNRDRGPGELFF. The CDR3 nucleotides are TGTGCCATCAGGAATCGGGACAGGGGGCCCGGGGAGCTGTTTTTT.

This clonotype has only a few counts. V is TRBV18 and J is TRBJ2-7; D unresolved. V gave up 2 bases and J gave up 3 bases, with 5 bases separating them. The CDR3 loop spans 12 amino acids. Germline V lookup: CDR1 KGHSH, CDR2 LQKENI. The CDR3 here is CASSPMDYEQYF. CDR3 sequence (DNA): TGTGCCAGCTCACCAATGGACTACGAGCAGTACTTC. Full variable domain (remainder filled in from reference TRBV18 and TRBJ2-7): NAGVMQNPRHLVRRRGQEARLRCSPMKGHSHVYWYRQLPEEGLKFMVYLQKENIIDESGMPKERFSAEFPKEGPSILRIQQVVRGDSAAYFCASSPMDYEQYFGPGTRLTVT.

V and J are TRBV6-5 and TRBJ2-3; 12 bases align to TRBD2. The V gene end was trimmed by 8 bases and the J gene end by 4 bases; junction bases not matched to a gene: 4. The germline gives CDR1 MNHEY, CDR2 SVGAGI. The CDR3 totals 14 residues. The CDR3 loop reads CASGTSGGPDTQYF. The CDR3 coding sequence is TGTGCCAGCGGAACTAGCGGGGGGCCAGATACGCAGTATTTT.

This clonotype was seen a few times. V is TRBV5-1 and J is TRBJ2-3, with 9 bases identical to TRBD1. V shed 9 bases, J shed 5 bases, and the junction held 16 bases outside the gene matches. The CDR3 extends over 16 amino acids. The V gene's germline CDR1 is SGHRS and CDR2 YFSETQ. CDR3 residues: CATRGPRTGVGDTQYF. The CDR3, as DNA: TGCGCCACAAGAGGACCTAGGACAGGGGTTGGAGATACGCAGTATTTT.

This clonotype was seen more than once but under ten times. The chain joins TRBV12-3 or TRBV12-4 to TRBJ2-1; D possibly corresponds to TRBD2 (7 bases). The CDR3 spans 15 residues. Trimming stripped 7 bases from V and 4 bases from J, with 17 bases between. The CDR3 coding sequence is TGTGCCAGCAAGGTTGGCGGGGGCCCTTACAATGAGCAGTTCTTC. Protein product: CASKVGGGPYNEQFF.

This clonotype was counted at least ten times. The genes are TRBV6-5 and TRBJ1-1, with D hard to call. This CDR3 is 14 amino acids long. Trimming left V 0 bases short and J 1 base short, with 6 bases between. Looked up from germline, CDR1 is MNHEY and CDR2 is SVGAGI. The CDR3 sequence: CASSYSGRNTEAFF. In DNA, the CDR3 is TGTGCCAGCAGTTACTCGGGGAGGAACACTGAAGCTTTCTTT.

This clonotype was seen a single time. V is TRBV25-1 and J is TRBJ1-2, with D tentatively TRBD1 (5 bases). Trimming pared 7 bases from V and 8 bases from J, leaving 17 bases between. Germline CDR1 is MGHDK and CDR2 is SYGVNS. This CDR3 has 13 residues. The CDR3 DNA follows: TGTGCCAGCACCCAAGCCAATGGGGGAGGCTACACCTTC. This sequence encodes CASTQANGGGYTF.

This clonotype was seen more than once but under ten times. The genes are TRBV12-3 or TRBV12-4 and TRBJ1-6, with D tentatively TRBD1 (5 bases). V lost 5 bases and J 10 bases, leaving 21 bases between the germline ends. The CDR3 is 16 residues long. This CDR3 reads CASSLSKGGWGSPLHF. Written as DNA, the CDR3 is TGTGCCAGCAGTCTAAGTAAAGGAGGATGGGGCTCACCCCTCCACTTT.

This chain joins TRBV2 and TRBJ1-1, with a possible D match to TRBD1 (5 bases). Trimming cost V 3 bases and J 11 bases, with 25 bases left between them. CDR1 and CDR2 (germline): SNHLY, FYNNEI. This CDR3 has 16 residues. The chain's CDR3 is CASSEWLGDQSAAAFF. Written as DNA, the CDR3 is TGTGCCAGCAGTGAGTGGTTGGGGGATCAATCCGCTGCGGCTTTCTTT.

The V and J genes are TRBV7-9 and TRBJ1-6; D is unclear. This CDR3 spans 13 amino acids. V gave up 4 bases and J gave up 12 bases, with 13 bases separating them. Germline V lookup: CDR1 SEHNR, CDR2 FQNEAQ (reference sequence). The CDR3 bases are TGTGCCAGCAGCTCTCAGGACCTGGGACCCCTCCACTTT. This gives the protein CASSSQDLGPLHF.

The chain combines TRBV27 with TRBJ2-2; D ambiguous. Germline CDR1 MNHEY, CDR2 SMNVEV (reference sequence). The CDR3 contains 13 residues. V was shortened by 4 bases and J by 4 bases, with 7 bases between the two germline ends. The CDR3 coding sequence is TGTGCCAGCAGTTCCCCGATCACCGGGGAGCTGTTTTTT. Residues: CASSSPITGELFF.

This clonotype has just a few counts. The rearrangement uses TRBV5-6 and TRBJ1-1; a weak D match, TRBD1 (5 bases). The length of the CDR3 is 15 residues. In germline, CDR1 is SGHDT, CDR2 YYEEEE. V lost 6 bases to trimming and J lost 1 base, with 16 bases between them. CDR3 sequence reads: CASTIAGGSNTEAFF. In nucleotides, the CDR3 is TGTGCCAGCACCATCGCGGGGGGATCGAACACTGAAGCTTTCTTT. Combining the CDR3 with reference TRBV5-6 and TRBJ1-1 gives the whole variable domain DAGVTQSPTHLIKTRGQQVTLRCSPKSGHDTVSWYQQALGQGPQFIFQYYEEEERQRGNFPDRFSGHQFPNYSSELNVNALLLGDSALYLCASTIAGGSNTEAFFGQGTRLTVV.

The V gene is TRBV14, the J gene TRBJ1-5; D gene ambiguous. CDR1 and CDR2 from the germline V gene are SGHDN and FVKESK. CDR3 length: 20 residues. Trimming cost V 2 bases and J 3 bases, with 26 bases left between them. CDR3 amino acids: CASSQKGSGRMSFNNQPQHF. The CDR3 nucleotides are TGTGCCAGCAGCCAAAAAGGGAGCGGGAGGATGAGTTTTAACAATCAGCCCCAGCATTTT.

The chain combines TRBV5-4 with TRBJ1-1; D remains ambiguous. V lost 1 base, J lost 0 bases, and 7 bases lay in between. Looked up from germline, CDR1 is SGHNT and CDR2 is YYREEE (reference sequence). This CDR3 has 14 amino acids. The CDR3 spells CASSLSVLNTEAFF. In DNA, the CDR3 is TGTGCCAGCAGCTTGAGCGTACTGAACACTGAAGCTTTCTTT.

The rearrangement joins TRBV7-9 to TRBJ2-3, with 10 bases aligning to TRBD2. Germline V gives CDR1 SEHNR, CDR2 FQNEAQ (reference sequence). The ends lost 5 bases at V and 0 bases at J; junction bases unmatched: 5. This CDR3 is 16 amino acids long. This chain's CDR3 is CASSQPSGGSTDTQYF. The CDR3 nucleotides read TGTGCCAGCAGCCAACCTAGCGGGGGAAGCACAGATACGCAGTATTTT.